Listed below are T cell receptor beta chains from one sample, sequenced in a study of CD4 T cells in relation to SARS-CoV-2 and coronaviruses. Produced via immunoSEQ multiplex PCR; TCRdb's table is partial and in-frame only. The data show just under 30,000 clones, about two thirds seen once. Which antigens these TCRs recognize remains unknown. Source material: CD4+ T cells from PBMCs, cultured in vitro. Receptor source: a human donor in good health. The CDR3 runs from the conserved cysteine through the conserved F or W. Fields, in order: clone size, J gene, D gene, V gene, CDR3 protein, CDR3 DNA. D genes are given only for firm matches. Clone size is not always given. Where it is, it says once, few, many or a class for expanded clones.

size: NA
J: TRBJ2-1
D: TRBD2
V: TRBV5-1
CDR3: CASRAPGLAANEQFF
DNA: TGCGCCAGCAGGGCTCCGGGACTAGCGGCCAATGAGCAGTTCTTC

size: NA
J: TRBJ2-7
D: NA
V: TRBV6-5
CDR3: CASDKDGTLRRYF
DNA: TGTGCCAGCGACAAGGACGGCACTCTAAGGCGGTACTTC

size: NA
J: TRBJ2-5
D: TRBD2
V: TRBV12-5
CDR3: CASTKGGGETQYF
DNA: TGTGCTAGCACGAAAGGCGGGGGAGAGACCCAGTACTTC

size: once
J: TRBJ1-4
D: NA
V: TRBV6-2/TRBV6-3
CDR3: CASSYDEKLFF
DNA: TGTGCCAGCAGTTACGATGAAAAACTGTTTTTT

size: NA
J: TRBJ2-1
D: NA
V: TRBV4-3
CDR3: CASSQAGLEQFF
DNA: TGCGCCAGCAGCCAAGCAGGGCTGGAGCAGTTCTTC

size: NA
J: TRBJ1-1
D: NA
V: TRBV7-2
CDR3: CASSLNGGGQVNTEAFF
DNA: TGTGCCAGCAGCTTAAACGGGGGGGGACAAGTGAACACTGAAGCTTTCTTT

size: once
J: TRBJ2-1
D: NA
V: TRBV19
CDR3: CAARGAGFSYNEQFF
DNA: TGTGCCGCCAGAGGGGCAGGGTTTTCCTACAATGAGCAGTTCTTC

size: few
J: TRBJ1-5
D: NA
V: TRBV7-9
CDR3: CASSLGQGHQPQHF
DNA: TGTGCCAGCAGCTTAGGGCAGGGACATCAGCCCCAGCATTTT

size: few
J: TRBJ1-6
D: TRBD1
V: TRBV6-6
CDR3: CASSYSGQNNSPLHF
DNA: TGTGCCAGCAGTTACTCGGGACAGAACAATTCACCCCTCCACTTT

size: NA
J: TRBJ1-5
D: NA
V: TRBV7-9
CDR3: CASSLANSNQPQHF
DNA: TGTGCCAGCAGCTTAGCTAATAGCAATCAGCCCCAGCATTTT

size: few
J: TRBJ1-5
D: TRBD1
V: TRBV6-5
CDR3: CASSYQQGVGQPQHF
DNA: TGTGCCAGCAGTTACCAACAGGGGGTCGGTCAGCCCCAGCATTTT

size: NA
J: TRBJ2-7
D: NA
V: TRBV25-1
CDR3: CASSERGTGQYEQYF
DNA: TGTGCCAGCAGTGAAAGGGGAACAGGTCAATACGAGCAGTACTTC

size: NA
J: TRBJ1-1
D: NA
V: TRBV29-1
CDR3: CSVGGPENTEAFF
DNA: TGCAGCGTGGGAGGACCGGAGAACACTGAAGCTTTCTTT

size: NA
J: TRBJ2-7
D: TRBD2
V: TRBV7-9
CDR3: CASSLAGLAGGWEQYF
DNA: TGTGCCAGCAGCTTAGCTGGCCTAGCGGGAGGTTGGGAGCAGTACTTC

size: NA
J: TRBJ2-5
D: NA
V: TRBV4-3
CDR3: CASSQDWRQEQETQYF
DNA: TGCGCCAGCAGCCAAGACTGGCGGCAGGAACAAGAGACCCAGTACTTC

size: NA
J: TRBJ2-7
D: TRBD2
V: TRBV6-5
CDR3: CASSTEAGVTYEQYF
DNA: TGTGCCAGCAGCACAGAAGCGGGAGTCACCTACGAGCAGTACTTC

size: NA
J: TRBJ2-5
D: TRBD2
V: TRBV5-1
CDR3: CASSPERGAGTQYF
DNA: TGCGCCAGCAGCCCAGAGCGGGGGGCTGGGACCCAGTACTTC

size: once
J: TRBJ2-7
D: NA
V: TRBV9
CDR3: CASSSGGEPYEQYF
DNA: TGTGCCAGCAGCTCCGGCGGGGAACCCTACGAGCAGTACTTC

size: NA
J: TRBJ2-1
D: TRBD2
V: TRBV6-2/TRBV6-3
CDR3: CASSWTSRNEQFF
DNA: TGTGCCAGCAGTTGGACTAGCAGGAATGAGCAGTTCTTC

size: NA
J: TRBJ1-5
D: NA
V: TRBV5-5
CDR3: CASLQGPDSNQPQHF
DNA: TGTGCCAGCCTCCAAGGACCAGATAGCAATCAGCCCCAGCATTTT

size: NA
J: TRBJ1-4
D: NA
V: TRBV9
CDR3: CASSQQGAPHEKLFF
DNA: TGTGCCAGCAGCCAACAGGGTGCGCCTCATGAAAAACTGTTTTTT

size: NA
J: TRBJ2-2
D: NA
V: TRBV6-2/TRBV6-3
CDR3: CASSYRSKNTGELFF
DNA: TGTGCCAGCAGTTACAGGTCGAAAAACACCGGGGAGCTGTTTTTT

size: NA
J: TRBJ1-1
D: NA
V: TRBV21-1
CDR3: CASSKQGGDTEAFF
DNA: TGTGCCAGCAGCAAACAGGGTGGCGACACTGAAGCTTTCTTT

size: NA
J: TRBJ2-5
D: NA
V: TRBV3-1/TRBV3-2
CDR3: CASNSRPGVRETQYF
DNA: TGTGCCAGCAATAGTCGGCCAGGGGTCCGAGAGACCCAGTACTTC

size: NA
J: TRBJ2-5
D: TRBD2
V: TRBV27
CDR3: CASSFSLAGGTQYF
DNA: TGTGCCAGCAGTTTCTCACTAGCGGGAGGAACCCAGTACTTC

size: NA
J: TRBJ2-3
D: NA
V: TRBV3-1/TRBV3-2
CDR3: CASSHPGRGTQYF
DNA: TGTGCCAGCAGCCACCCTGGAAGGGGTACGCAGTATTTT

size: NA
J: TRBJ1-4
D: NA
V: TRBV6-5
CDR3: CASSQQGLGEKLFF
DNA: TGTGCCAGCAGTCAACAGGGTTTGGGTGAAAAACTGTTTTTT

size: once
J: TRBJ2-3
D: TRBD2
V: TRBV2
CDR3: CASSGPPGGSVTDTQYF
DNA: TGTGCCAGCAGTGGCCCTCCGGGAGGTTCCGTCACAGATACGCAGTATTTT

size: few
J: TRBJ2-7
D: NA
V: TRBV2
CDR3: CGTSSSYEQYF
DNA: TGTGGGACGTCGAGCTCCTACGAGCAGTACTTC

size: NA
J: TRBJ2-3
D: NA
V: TRBV7-2
CDR3: CASSPSGAPGTQYF
DNA: TGTGCCAGCAGCCCCTCGGGTGCCCCCGGTACGCAGTATTTT

size: NA
J: TRBJ1-1
D: TRBD1
V: TRBV2
CDR3: CASRAPTGQMNTEAFF
DNA: TGTGCCAGCAGAGCTCCGACAGGGCAAATGAACACTGAAGCTTTCTTT

size: NA
J: TRBJ2-5
D: TRBD2
V: TRBV3-1/TRBV3-2
CDR3: CASSPREGVETQYF
DNA: TGTGCCAGCAGCCCCCGGGAGGGGGTGGAGACCCAGTACTTC

size: few
J: TRBJ2-1
D: NA
V: TRBV4-1
CDR3: CASSQDRRTGEFF
DNA: TGCGCCAGCAGCCAAGATCGACGGACTGGGGAGTTCTTC

size: few
J: TRBJ1-6
D: TRBD1
V: TRBV6-6
CDR3: CASSYRDRHSPLHF
DNA: TGTGCCAGCAGCTACCGGGACAGGCATTCACCCCTCCACTTT

size: NA
J: TRBJ2-1
D: TRBD1
V: TRBV11-2
CDR3: CASRAGTGLFNEQFF
DNA: TGTGCCAGCAGAGCCGGGACAGGGCTGTTCAATGAGCAGTTCTTC

size: few
J: TRBJ1-6
D: NA
V: TRBV5-4
CDR3: CASSWPGGSPLHF
DNA: TGTGCCAGCAGCTGGCCCGGTGGCTCACCCCTCCACTTT

size: once
J: TRBJ1-1
D: TRBD1
V: TRBV3-1/TRBV3-2
CDR3: CASSLIDRGHTEAFF
DNA: TGTGCCAGCAGCCTTATCGACAGGGGGCACACTGAAGCTTTCTTT

size: NA
J: TRBJ1-1
D: NA
V: TRBV5-1
CDR3: CASSSGVNTEAFF
DNA: TGCGCCAGCAGTTCGGGGGTTAACACTGAAGCTTTCTTT

size: NA
J: TRBJ2-3
D: TRBD1
V: TRBV7-2
CDR3: CASSPGARGQVLGDTQYF
DNA: TGTGCCAGCAGCCCTGGAGCCAGGGGACAGGTTTTAGGAGATACGCAGTATTTT

size: NA
J: TRBJ2-5
D: NA
V: TRBV7-2
CDR3: CASSLVGRTSETQYF
DNA: TGTGCCAGCAGCTTAGTGGGACGGACCTCGGAGACCCAGTACTTC

size: NA
J: TRBJ1-3
D: NA
V: TRBV12-3/TRBV12-4
CDR3: CASTVGSGNTIYF
DNA: TGTGCCAGCACCGTGGGCTCTGGAAACACCATATATTTT

size: NA
J: TRBJ1-3
D: NA
V: TRBV5-4
CDR3: CASSLGGHSGNTIYF
DNA: TGTGCCAGCAGCTTAGGGGGGCACTCTGGAAACACCATATATTTT

size: NA
J: TRBJ1-4
D: TRBD1
V: TRBV25-1
CDR3: CASSAPDRPAGEKLFF
DNA: TGTGCCAGCAGTGCCCCGGACAGGCCCGCGGGGGAAAAACTGTTTTTT

size: NA
J: TRBJ2-5
D: NA
V: TRBV18
CDR3: CASSPRTGGETQYF
DNA: TGTGCCAGCTCACCACGGACAGGAGGGGAGACCCAGTACTTC

size: few
J: TRBJ1-3
D: NA
V: TRBV5-1
CDR3: CASSPVGLRSGNTIYF
DNA: TGCGCCAGCAGTCCAGTCGGCCTGAGGTCTGGAAACACCATATATTTT

size: NA
J: TRBJ2-1
D: NA
V: TRBV4-3
CDR3: CASSQDRNLYNEQFF
DNA: TGCGCCAGCAGCCAAGACAGGAATCTATACAATGAGCAGTTCTTC

size: NA
J: TRBJ2-7
D: TRBD2
V: TRBV5-1
CDR3: CASSPNSGAGYEQYF
DNA: TGCGCCAGCAGCCCAAATAGCGGGGCCGGCTACGAGCAGTACTTC

size: few
J: TRBJ2-5
D: NA
V: TRBV3-1/TRBV3-2
CDR3: CASSQDVENEASQETQYF
DNA: TGTGCCAGCAGCCAAGATGTCGAGAATGAGGCGAGCCAAGAGACCCAGTACTTC

size: few
J: TRBJ2-2
D: NA
V: TRBV19
CDR3: CASSMSRNTGELFF
DNA: TGTGCCAGTAGTATGAGTCGCAACACCGGGGAGCTGTTTTTT

size: NA
J: TRBJ1-5
D: TRBD1
V: TRBV15
CDR3: CATSRGRGIDQPQHF
DNA: TGTGCCACCAGCAGAGGCAGGGGGATTGATCAGCCCCAGCATTTT

size: NA
J: TRBJ2-7
D: NA
V: TRBV19
CDR3: CASSIDQGNWGYEQYF
DNA: TGTGCCAGTAGTATCGATCAGGGGAACTGGGGCTACGAGCAGTACTTC

size: NA
J: TRBJ2-6
D: TRBD1
V: TRBV5-1
CDR3: CASSSQGTGSGANVLTF
DNA: TGCGCCAGCAGCTCTCAGGGGACAGGCTCTGGGGCCAACGTCCTGACTTTC

size: NA
J: TRBJ2-5
D: TRBD1
V: TRBV19
CDR3: CATSYGTGRVKTQYF
DNA: TGTGCCACGTCTTATGGGACAGGGAGGGTCAAGACCCAGTACTTC